The 9 T cell receptor beta chains listed next were all sequenced from one sample in a study of PD-L1 blockade in urothelial cancer. Assay used: immunoSEQ multiplex PCR; TCRdb lists only in-frame clones, some missing. The sample carries around 100,000 clones, approximately 85% recorded once. The sample was PBMCs, taken around atezolizumab (anti-PD-L1) treatment. The receptors were gathered from a man in his fifties with urothelial cancer.

This clone was seen just once. The chain combines TRBV18 with TRBJ2-2; 9 bases are a match to TRBD1. Germline-derived CDR1 and CDR2 are KGHSH and LQKENI. V was clipped by 3 bases and J by 4 bases; unmatched bases: 6. The CDR3 covers 16 residues. The CDR3 loop reads CASSPVGQGGTGELFF. DNA of the CDR3: TGTGCCAGCTCACCGGTGGGACAGGGCGGCACCGGGGAGCTGTTTTTT.

The J gene is TRBJ1-4, the V gene TRBV2, with TRBD1 matching over 9 bases. Germline CDR1 SNHLY, CDR2 FYNNEI. Losses at the gene ends were 5 bases for V and 4 bases for J; bases not matched to a gene: 8. This CDR3 comprises 16 residues. For the CDR3, the DNA is TGTGCCAGCAGTAGAAGAGGGACAGGGAATAATGAAAAACTGTTTTTT. It specifies CASSRRGTGNNEKLFF.

The chain couples TRBV27 to TRBJ1-2; tentative D call: TRBD1 (5 bases). The CDR3 is 14 amino acids. Trimming took off 5 bases at V and 10 bases at J, with 20 bases between the two ends. In germline, CDR1 is MNHEY, CDR2 SMNVEV (reference sequence). CDR3 loop: CASSAFPTGPLYTF. The DNA of the CDR3 is TGTGCCAGCAGTGCCTTCCCCACAGGCCCTCTCTACACCTTC.

The chain joins TRBV7-6 to TRBJ2-1; unclear D gene. Germline V gene data show CDR1 as SGHVS and CDR2 as FNYEAQ. V dropped 5 bases and J dropped 0 bases, with 5 bases sitting between them. CDR3 length: 13 residues. The CDR3 bases are TGTGCCAGCAGCCTGAGCTCCTACAATGAGCAGTTCTTC. It specifies CASSLSSYNEQFF.

This clone was detected only a few times. J is TRBJ1-1 and V is TRBV28, with a tentative D call TRBD1 (6 bases). The CDR3 length is 11 residues. Trimming removed 5 bases from V and 11 bases from J, with 12 bases in between. Germline V gene lookup returns CDR1 MDHEN and CDR2 SYDVKM. The CDR3 region has the DNA TGTGCCAGCAGTCTACAGGGTGTGGCTTTCTTT. This translates into CASSLQGVAFF.

The CDR3 sequence: CASSRDFGANVLTF. DNA of the CDR3: TGTGCCAGCAGCCGGGACTTTGGGGCCAACGTCCTGACTTTC. V and J are TRBV6-5 and TRBJ2-6, with a possible D match to TRBD2 (6 bases). This CDR3 has 14 residues. Germline loops: CDR1 MNHEY, CDR2 SVGAGI. The V end was cut by 6 bases, the J end by 3 bases, with 9 bases between.

In this sample, this clone turned up once. V usage is TRBV28 and J usage is TRBJ2-3; TRBD2 agrees at 11 bases. This CDR3 comprises 19 residues. The ends lost 4 bases at V and 2 bases at J; junction bases unmatched: 14. Germline-derived CDR1 and CDR2 are MDHEN and SYDVKM. Written as DNA, the CDR3 is TGTGCCAGCAGTTCCGGGACAAGGACTAGCGGGCAGAACACAGATACGCAGTATTTT. Encoded protein: CASSSGTRTSGQNTDTQYF.

Comments on this clone: The sample has other DNA sequences that encode this CDR3 too. The chain links TRBV11-2 to TRBJ2-3; 8 bases are shared with TRBD2. The CDR3 runs to 15 residues. Losses at the gene ends were 1 base for V and 3 bases for J; bases not matched to a gene: 3. Germline-derived CDR1 and CDR2 are SGHAT and FQNNGV. This CDR3 is CASSLAGTRTDTQYF. CDR3 coding DNA: TGTGCCAGCAGCTTAGCCGGGACTAGGACAGATACGCAGTATTTT.

Details on this clone: Within the sample, other DNA sequences also encode this same CDR3. This chain links TRBV18 with TRBJ1-1; tentative D call: TRBD1 (5 bases). V shed 3 bases and J shed 5 bases, with 13 bases lying between them. The CDR3 length is 14 residues. Germline V gene data show CDR1 as KGHSH and CDR2 as LQKENI. The CDR3 DNA sequence: TGTGCCAGCTCACCTCAGGGTCTAGGAACTGAAGCTTTCTTT. Translating it yields CASSPQGLGTEAFF.